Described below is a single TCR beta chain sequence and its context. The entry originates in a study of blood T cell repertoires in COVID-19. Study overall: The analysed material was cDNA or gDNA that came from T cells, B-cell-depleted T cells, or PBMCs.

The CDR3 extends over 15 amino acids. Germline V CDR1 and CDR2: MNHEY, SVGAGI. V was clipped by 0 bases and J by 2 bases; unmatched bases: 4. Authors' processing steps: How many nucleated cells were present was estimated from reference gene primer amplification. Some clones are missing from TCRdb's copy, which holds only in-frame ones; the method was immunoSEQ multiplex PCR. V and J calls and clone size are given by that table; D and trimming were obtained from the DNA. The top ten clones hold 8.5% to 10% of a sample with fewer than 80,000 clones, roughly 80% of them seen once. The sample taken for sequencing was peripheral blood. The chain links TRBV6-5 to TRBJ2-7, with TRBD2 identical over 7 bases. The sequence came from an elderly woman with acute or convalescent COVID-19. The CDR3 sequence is CASSYSSGGAYEQYF. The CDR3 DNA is TGTGCCAGCAGTTACTCGAGTGGGGGGGCCTACGAGCAGTACTTC.